A single sample gave rise to the 22 T cell receptor beta chains below, sequenced in a study of blood T cell repertoires in COVID-19. The repertoire was sequenced with immunoSEQ multiplex PCR; TCRdb's copy has only in-frame clones and lacks some. There are 180,000 or so clones in the sample; approximately 84% occur only once, and 6.9% lies in the top ten. Sequenced input: peripheral blood. These receptors came from a human donor with acute or convalescent COVID-19. The donor label of this sample is uncertain.

The chain is built from TRBV4-1 and TRBJ1-2; a weak D match, TRBD1 (5 bases). The V end was cut by 0 bases, the J end by 2 bases, with 7 bases between. The CDR3 loop spans 14 amino acids. CDR1 and CDR2 (germline): MGHRA, YSYEKL. CDR3 in DNA: TGCGCCAGCAGCCAAGATGCAGGGAACTATGGCTACACCTTC. It codes for CASSQDAGNYGYTF.

J is TRBJ2-3 and V is TRBV2; possibly TRBD2 for D (5 bases). Trimming pared 4 bases from V and 1 base from J, leaving 9 bases between. The germline gives CDR1 SNHLY, CDR2 FYNNEI. This CDR3 is 14 amino acids long. CDR3 sequence: CASSVLSGTDTQYF. Here the CDR3 DNA reads TGTGCCAGCAGTGTACTTAGCGGCACAGATACGCAGTATTTT.

This chain connects TRBV6-5 to TRBJ1-1, with TRBD1 as a possible D gene (5 bases). Trimming cost V 10 bases and J 5 bases, with 23 bases left between them. Germline values: CDR1 MNHEY, CDR2 SVGAGI. The CDR3 totals 15 residues. The CDR3 coding sequence is TGTGCCACCTCAAGTACAGGCCCTGGGGGGACTGAAGCTTTCTTT. Protein: CATSSTGPGGTEAFF.

V and J are TRBV19 and TRBJ2-2, with D tentatively TRBD1 (5 bases). Germline V gene lookup returns CDR1 LNHDA and CDR2 SQIVND (reference sequence). The CDR3 sequence is 16 residues long. The V and J ends lost 1 base and 4 bases respectively, with 13 bases between them. The CDR3 protein is CASSIVGQGPTGELFF. In DNA, the CDR3 is TGTGCCAGTAGTATAGTCGGACAAGGACCCACCGGGGAGCTGTTTTTT. Supplemented by reference TRBV19 and TRBJ2-2, the full variable domain reads DGGITQSPKYLFRKEGQNVTLSCEQNLNHDAMYWYRQDPGQGLRLIYYSQIVNDFQKGDIAEGYSVSREKKESFPLTVTSAQKNPTAFYLCASSIVGQGPTGELFFGEGSRLTVL.

V and J are TRBV19 and TRBJ2-1, with 9 bases fitting TRBD2. J gave up 9 bases and V 0 bases, and 24 bases lay outside the gene matches. Per the germline V gene, CDR1 is LNHDA and CDR2 is SQIVND (reference sequence). The CDR3 loop spans 21 amino acids. The CDR3 region is CASSIDRGTVNSGLAASEQFF. Written as DNA, the CDR3 is TGTGCCAGTAGTATAGATCGAGGGACAGTTAACTCGGGACTAGCCGCCTCTGAGCAGTTCTTC.

The chain is built from TRBV29-1 and TRBJ2-5; 9 bases fit TRBD2. V shed 3 bases and J 0 bases; nucleotides not matched to a gene: 2. The germline gives CDR1 SQVTM, CDR2 ANQGSEA. This CDR3 is 14 amino acids long. This CDR3 is CSVELAGNQETQYF. DNA of the CDR3: TGCAGCGTTGAGCTAGCGGGAAACCAAGAGACCCAGTACTTC.

The genes are TRBV4-2 and TRBJ1-3, with D unclear. Trimming shortened V by 4 bases and J by 1 base, and 14 bases separated the two germline ends. This CDR3 is built from 16 residues. Germline lookup yields CDR1 LGHNA and CDR2 YNFKEQ. The DNA for the CDR3 is TGTGCCAGCAGCCTCAGCATCGGAGATTCTGGAAACACCATATATTTT. This codes for CASSLSIGDSGNTIYF.

This clone appeared a few times. Different DNA sequences within this sample yield the same CDR3. The chain links TRBV2 to TRBJ1-4, with 7 bases matching TRBD1. This CDR3 spans 14 amino acids. V was pared by 6 bases and J by 4 bases, with 5 bases of the junction left unmatched. Germline CDR1 SNHLY, CDR2 FYNNEI. CDR3 in DNA: TGTGCCAGCAGCCCCGGACAGGTTAATGAAAAACTGTTTTTT. This codes for CASSPGQVNEKLFF.

The V gene is TRBV5-1, the J gene TRBJ2-3, with 7 bases fitting TRBD1. Losses at the gene ends were 0 bases for V and 2 bases for J; bases not matched to a gene: 6. The CDR3 spans 16 residues. Per the germline V gene, CDR1 is SGHRS and CDR2 is YFSETQ. In nucleotides, the CDR3 is TGCGCCAGCAGCTTGGGACAGGGAAGGGCCACAGATACGCAGTATTTT. Translated: CASSLGQGRATDTQYF.

CDR3 sequence: CASSLRLNYGYTF. DNA of the CDR3: TGTGCCAGCAGTTTACGTCTTAACTATGGCTACACCTTC. This sequence joins TRBV27 and TRBJ1-2, with D hard to call. This CDR3 contains 13 residues. Trimming pared 2 bases from V and 1 base from J, leaving 5 bases between. Germline V gene sequence: CDR1 MNHEY, CDR2 SMNVEV (reference sequence).

This clone came up once. The chain uses TRBV20-1 and TRBJ1-1, with no clear D. The ends were cut back, 4 bases at V and 0 bases at J, with 3 bases in the middle. Germline V lookup: CDR1 DFQATT, CDR2 SNEGSKA (reference sequence). The CDR3 is made up of 11 amino acids. CDR3 DNA sequence: TGCAGTGCTACAGTGAACACTGAAGCTTTCTTT. Amino acids: CSATVNTEAFF.

V is TRBV3-1 (or the pseudogene TRBV3-2) and J is TRBJ2-1; tentatively, D is TRBD2 (5 bases). Trimming pared 2 bases from V and 10 bases from J, leaving 9 bases between. Germline CDR1 reads LGHDT; CDR2 reads YNNKEL (reference sequence). The CDR3 totals 12 residues. CDR3 nucleotide sequence: TGTGCCAGCAGCCAAATAGCGTACGAGCAGTTCTTC. Its translation: CASSQIAYEQFF.

Note on this clone: The junction does not match germline at one end; this may be a read error. V is TRBV7-3 and J is TRBJ1-3, with TRBD1 matching 9 bases. The CDR3 sequence is 13 residues long. Looked up from germline, CDR1 is SGHTA and CDR2 is FQGTGA. CDR3 loop: CASSPDGTGKPRF. Here the CDR3 DNA reads TGTGCCAGCAGCCCGGACGGGACAGGGAAGCCTCGGTTT.

V is TRBV7-6 and J is TRBJ2-6; 9 nucleotides line up with TRBD1. The CDR3 contains 17 residues. Trimming cost V 0 bases and J 1 base; bases outside gene matches: 1. Germline lookup yields CDR1 SGHVS and CDR2 FNYEAQ. CDR3: CASSLAQGASGANVLTF. The CDR3 nucleotides read TGTGCCAGCAGCTTAGCACAGGGGGCTTCTGGGGCCAACGTCCTGACTTTC.

The chain employs TRBV7-2 and TRBJ2-7, with 10 bases lining up with TRBD1. The CDR3 sequence is 14 residues long. J lost 5 bases, V lost 3 bases, and 4 bases had no gene match. Germline CDR1 and CDR2: SGHTA and FQGNSA. CDR3 nucleotides: TGTGCCAGCAGCTTTTCCGGGACAGGGGACGAGCAGTACTTC. It translates to CASSFSGTGDEQYF.

This clone was counted a single time. The CDR3 here is CASSWRGRGSGELFF. CDR3 bases: TGCGCCAGCAGCTGGCGGGGCCGAGGGTCCGGGGAGCTGTTTTTT. The chain has TRBV5-1 and TRBJ2-2; the D gene is possibly TRBD2 (6 bases). The CDR3 is 15 residues long. V was cut by 3 bases and J by 6 bases, with 15 bases left in between. Germline CDR1 and CDR2: SGHRS and YFSETQ.

This chain connects TRBV19 to TRBJ2-1, with 10 positions matching TRBD2. Germline trimming cut 5 bases from V and 9 bases from J; bases unmatched to any gene: 10. Germline CDR1 is LNHDA and CDR2 is SQIVND (reference sequence). This CDR3 has 15 residues. CDR3 residues: CASSASGLAKSEQFF. The DNA for the CDR3 is TGTGCCAGTAGTGCCTCGGGACTAGCGAAGAGTGAGCAGTTCTTC.

This clone was observed once. The chain combines TRBV5-4 with TRBJ2-1; TRBD1 agrees at 9 bases. V trimming: 3 bases; J trimming: 1 base; junction bases outside the gene matches: 2. The CDR3 runs to 15 residues. Looked up from germline, CDR1 is SGHNT and CDR2 is YYREEE (reference sequence). CDR3 nucleotides: TGTGCCAGCAGCTCGGACAGGGGATCCTACAATGAGCAGTTCTTC. Protein: CASSSDRGSYNEQFF.

The V call is TRBV7-8, the J call TRBJ2-1; maybe TRBD2 (5 bases). Germline loops: CDR1 SGHVS, CDR2 FQNEAQ. Trimming shortened V by 5 bases and J by 0 bases, and 17 bases separated the two germline ends. This CDR3 spans 17 amino acids. The chain's CDR3 is CASSPRTPSSSYNEQFF. CDR3 bases: TGTGCCAGCAGCCCTCGGACTCCAAGTAGCTCCTACAATGAGCAGTTCTTC.

This chain joins TRBV11-1 and TRBJ2-2, with TRBD2 matching over 7 bases. V lost 1 base to trimming and J lost 3 bases; unmatched junction nucleotides: 5. Germline V gives CDR1 SGHAT, CDR2 FQDESV (reference sequence). The CDR3 runs to 16 residues. CDR3 residues: CASSLGASGYTGELFF. The CDR3 region has the DNA TGTGCCAGCAGCTTAGGGGCTAGCGGATACACCGGGGAGCTGTTTTTT.

This sequence joins TRBV5-1 and TRBJ2-3, with 9 bases lining up with TRBD2. CDR1 is SGHRS and CDR2 is YFSETQ in the germline V gene. This CDR3 is 15 amino acids long. V lost 0 bases and J lost 5; bases outside the gene matches: 4. Here the CDR3 DNA reads TGCGCCAGCAGCTTGGGTGCGGGAGGGCTAGATACGCAGTATTTT. Translating it yields CASSLGAGGLDTQYF.

This chain's CDR3 is CASGLAGVETQYF. CDR3 coding DNA: TGTGCTAGTGGTTTAGCGGGAGTAGAGACCCAGTACTTC. This chain links TRBV12-5 with TRBJ2-5; 8 bases agree with TRBD2. This CDR3 has 13 amino acids. Trimming cost V 3 bases and J 4 bases; bases outside gene matches: 1. Germline CDR1 reads LGHNT; CDR2 reads FRNRAP.